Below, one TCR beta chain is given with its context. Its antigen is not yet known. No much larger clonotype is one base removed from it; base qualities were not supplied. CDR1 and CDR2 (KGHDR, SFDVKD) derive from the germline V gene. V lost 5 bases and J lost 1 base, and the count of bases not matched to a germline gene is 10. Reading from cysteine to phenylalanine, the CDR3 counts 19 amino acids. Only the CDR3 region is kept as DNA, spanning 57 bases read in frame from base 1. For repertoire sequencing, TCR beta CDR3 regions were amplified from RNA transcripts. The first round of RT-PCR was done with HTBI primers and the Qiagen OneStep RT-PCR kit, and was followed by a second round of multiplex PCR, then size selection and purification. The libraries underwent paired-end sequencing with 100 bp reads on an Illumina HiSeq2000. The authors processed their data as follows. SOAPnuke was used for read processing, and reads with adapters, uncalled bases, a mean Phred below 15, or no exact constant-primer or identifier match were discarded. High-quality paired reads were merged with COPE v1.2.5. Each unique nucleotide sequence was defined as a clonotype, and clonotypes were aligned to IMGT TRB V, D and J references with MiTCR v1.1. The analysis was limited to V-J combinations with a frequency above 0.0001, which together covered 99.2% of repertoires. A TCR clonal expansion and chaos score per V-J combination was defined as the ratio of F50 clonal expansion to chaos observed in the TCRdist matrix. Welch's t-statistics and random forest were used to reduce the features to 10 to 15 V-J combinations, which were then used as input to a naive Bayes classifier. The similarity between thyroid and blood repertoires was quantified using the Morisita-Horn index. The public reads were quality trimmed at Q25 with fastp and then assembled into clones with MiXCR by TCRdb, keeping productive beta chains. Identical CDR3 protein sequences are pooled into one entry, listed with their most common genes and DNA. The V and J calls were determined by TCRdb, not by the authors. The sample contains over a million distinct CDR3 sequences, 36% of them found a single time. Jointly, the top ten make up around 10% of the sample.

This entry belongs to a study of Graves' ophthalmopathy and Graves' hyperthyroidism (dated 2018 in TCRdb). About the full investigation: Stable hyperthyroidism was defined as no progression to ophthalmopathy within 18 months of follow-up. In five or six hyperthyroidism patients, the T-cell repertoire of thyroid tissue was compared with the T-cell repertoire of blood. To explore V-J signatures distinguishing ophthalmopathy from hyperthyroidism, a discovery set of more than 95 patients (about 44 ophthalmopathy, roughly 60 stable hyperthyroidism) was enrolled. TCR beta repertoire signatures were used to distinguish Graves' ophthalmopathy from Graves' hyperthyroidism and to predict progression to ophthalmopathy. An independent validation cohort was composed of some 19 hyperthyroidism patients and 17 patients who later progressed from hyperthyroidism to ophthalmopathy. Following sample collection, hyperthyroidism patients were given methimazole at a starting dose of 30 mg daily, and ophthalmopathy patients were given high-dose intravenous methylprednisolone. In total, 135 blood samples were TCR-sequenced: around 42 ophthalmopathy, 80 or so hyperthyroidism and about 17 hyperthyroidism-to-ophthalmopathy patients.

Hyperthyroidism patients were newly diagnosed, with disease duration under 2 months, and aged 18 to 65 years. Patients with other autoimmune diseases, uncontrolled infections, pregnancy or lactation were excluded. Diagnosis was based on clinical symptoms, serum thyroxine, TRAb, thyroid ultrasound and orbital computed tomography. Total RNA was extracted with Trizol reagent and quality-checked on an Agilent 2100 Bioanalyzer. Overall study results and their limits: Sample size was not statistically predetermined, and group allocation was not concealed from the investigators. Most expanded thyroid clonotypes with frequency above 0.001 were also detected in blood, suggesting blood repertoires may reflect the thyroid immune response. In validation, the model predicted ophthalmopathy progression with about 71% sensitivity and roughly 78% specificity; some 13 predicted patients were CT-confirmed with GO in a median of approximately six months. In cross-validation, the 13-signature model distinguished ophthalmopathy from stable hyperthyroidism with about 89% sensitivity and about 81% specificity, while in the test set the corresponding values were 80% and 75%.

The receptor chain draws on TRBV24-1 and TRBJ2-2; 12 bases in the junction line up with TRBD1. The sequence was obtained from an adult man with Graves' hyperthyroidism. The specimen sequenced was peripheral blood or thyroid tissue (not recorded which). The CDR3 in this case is CATSATTGQGAMNTGELFF. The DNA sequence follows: TGTGCCACCAGTGCAACCACGGGACAGGGGGCTATGAACACCGGGGAGCTGTTTTTT.